The 26 T cell receptor beta chains in this list originate from one sample, sequenced in a study of cytomegalovirus exposure and HLA in healthy donors. Using immunoSEQ multiplex PCR, the repertoire was profiled, and TCRdb retains in-frame clones only, with some absent. Seen here are under 150,000 clones, around 88% observed once, and the top ten hold roughly 7.7%. Sequencing was done on a sample of PBMCs. The receptor set was obtained from a woman aged 18-29 years in good health and CMV-seropositive.

The gene calls are TRBV7-9 and TRBJ1-5, with 7 bases identical to TRBD1. The CDR3 is 14 residues long. Germline lookup yields CDR1 SEHNR and CDR2 FQNEAQ (reference sequence). The ends lost 3 bases at V and 6 bases at J; junction bases unmatched: 5. The CDR3 spells CASSFEGAGQPQHF. DNA of the CDR3: TGTGCCAGCAGCTTCGAGGGGGCGGGTCAGCCCCAGCATTTT.

This clone was detected a few times. The chain links TRBV2 to TRBJ1-2, with 9 positions matching TRBD1. Losses at the gene ends were 4 bases for V and 4 bases for J; bases not matched to a gene: 7. This CDR3 comprises 15 residues. Germline CDR1 and CDR2: SNHLY and FYNNEI. CDR3 region: CASSASGQGLYGYTF. The CDR3 nucleotides read TGTGCCAGCAGTGCCTCGGGACAGGGTCTCTATGGCTACACCTTC. Supplemented by reference TRBV2 and TRBJ1-2, the full variable domain reads EPEVTQTPSHQVTQMGQEVILRCVPISNHLYFYWYRQILGQKVEFLVSFYNNEISEKSEIFDDQFSVERPDGSNFTLKIRSTKLEDSAMYFCASSASGQGLYGYTFGSGTRLTVV.

The J gene is TRBJ1-2, the V gene TRBV7-2; D call uncertain. Germline CDR1 is SGHTA and CDR2 is FQGNSA. V lost 6 bases and J lost 1, with 6 bases in between. The CDR3 consists of 12 residues. Written as DNA, the CDR3 is TGTGCCAGCAGTTTCTATAACTATGGCTACACCTTC. It specifies CASSFYNYGYTF.

J is TRBJ1-2 and V is TRBV2; D gene ambiguous. Per germline, CDR1 SNHLY and CDR2 FYNNEI. The CDR3 loop spans 12 amino acids. V was clipped by 4 bases and J by 4 bases, with 7 bases between them. CDR3 sequence: CASSGSGYGYTF. The CDR3 coding sequence is TGTGCCAGCAGTGGGAGTGGCTATGGCTACACCTTC. Filled out from reference TRBV2 and TRBJ1-2, the complete variable domain reads EPEVTQTPSHQVTQMGQEVILRCVPISNHLYFYWYRQILGQKVEFLVSFYNNEISEKSEIFDDQFSVERPDGSNFTLKIRSTKLEDSAMYFCASSGSGYGYTFGSGTRLTVV.

The chain uses TRBV19 and TRBJ1-1, with 10 bases aligning to TRBD1. Germline CDR1 and CDR2: LNHDA and SQIVND (reference sequence). The ends lost 9 bases at V and 0 bases at J; junction bases unmatched: 4. The CDR3 has 14 amino acids. CDR3 nucleotide sequence: TGTGCCAGCCTAGACAGGGGGCTGAACACTGAAGCTTTCTTT. Translated, it gives CASLDRGLNTEAFF.

Comment on this clone: At one boundary the junction diverges from the germline segment, which might be a read error. The chain links TRBV7-7 to TRBJ2-5; 12 bases fit TRBD2. Per germline, CDR1 SSHAT and CDR2 FNYEAQ (reference sequence). This CDR3 region has 16 residues. The CDR3 reads CASSLVGTSGSETQYF. CDR3 sequence (DNA): TGTGCTAGCAGCTTAGTTGGGACTAGCGGGTCCGAGACCCAGTACTTC.

The J gene is TRBJ2-7, the V gene TRBV5-4; maybe TRBD2 (5 bases). Trimming took 4 bases from V and 3 from J, leaving 14 bases between them. The CDR3 length is 14 residues. The germline CDR1 and CDR2 sequences are SGHNT and YYREEE (reference sequence). The CDR3 protein is CASSGGPPDYEQYF. For the CDR3, the DNA is TGTGCCAGCAGCGGAGGACCGCCAGACTACGAGCAGTACTTC.

The chain carries TRBV7-2 and TRBJ2-5; TRBD1 aligns across 7 bases. This CDR3 is built from 15 residues. Germline trimming cut 5 bases from V and 3 bases from J; bases unmatched to any gene: 9. Germline V gene data show CDR1 as SGHTA and CDR2 as FQGNSA. The CDR3 region has the DNA TGTGCCAGCAGCATCCTACAGGGGATGGAAGAGACCCAGTACTTC. Amino acid sequence: CASSILQGMEETQYF.

The chain is built from TRBV6-1 and TRBJ2-1; 10 nucleotides match TRBD2. Germline trimming cut 0 bases from V and 2 bases from J; bases unmatched to any gene: 1. CDR1 and CDR2 from the germline V gene are MNHNS and SASEGT. This CDR3 spans 16 amino acids. The CDR3: CASSEASGGAYNEQFF. DNA for the CDR3: TGTGCCAGCAGTGAAGCGAGCGGGGGGGCCTACAATGAGCAGTTCTTC.

In its sample, this clone was seen once. The chain couples TRBV28 to TRBJ2-6, with 11 bases identical to TRBD1. CDR1 and CDR2 from the germline V gene are MDHEN and SYDVKM. This CDR3 spans 18 amino acids. V was clipped by 5 bases and J by 2 bases; unmatched bases: 8. This CDR3 is CASSPRTGGATGANVLTF. The CDR3, as DNA: TGTGCCAGCAGTCCCCGGACAGGGGGCGCGACTGGGGCCAACGTCCTGACTTTC.

The V and J genes are TRBV5-1 and TRBJ2-5; 9 nucleotides agree with TRBD2. The length of the CDR3 is 16 residues. CDR1 is SGHRS and CDR2 is YFSETQ in the germline V gene. Trimming cost V 2 bases and J 4 bases; bases outside gene matches: 9. CDR3 sequence (DNA): TGCGCCAGCAGCTTTGGGGCGGGGGGGCCGTCAGAGACCCAGTACTTC. Amino acid sequence: CASSFGAGGPSETQYF.

The chain recombines TRBV18 with TRBJ1-4, with TRBD1 matching over 7 bases. This CDR3 comprises 14 residues. Trimming cost V 0 bases and J 10 bases; bases outside gene matches: 5. Germline CDR1 KGHSH, CDR2 LQKENI. The DNA of the CDR3 is TGTGCCAGCTCACCACCGTCAGGGGGTGGAAAACTGTTTTTT. Encoded protein: CASSPPSGGGKLFF.

The chain is built from TRBV15 and TRBJ1-1; TRBD1 is a possible D gene (5 bases). The V gene's germline CDR1 is LNHNV and CDR2 YYDKDF (reference sequence). The CDR3 spans 11 residues. The V gene lost 0 bases and the J gene lost 10 bases, with 6 bases spanning the gap. In nucleotides, the CDR3 is TGTGCCACCAGCAGAGATACAGGAGCTTTCTTT. This sequence encodes CATSRDTGAFF. The complete variable domain, with remaining parts taken from reference TRBV15 and TRBJ1-1, reads DAMVIQNPRYQVTQFGKPVTLSCSQTLNHNVMYWYQQKSSQAPKLLFHYYDKDFNNEADTPDNFQSRRPNTSFCFLDIRSPGLGDTAMYLCATSRDTGAFFGQGTRLTVV.

In the case of this clone: The junction differs from germline at one of its ends, possibly a read error. This CDR3 is also generated by other DNA sequences in the sample. The chain joins TRBV2 to TRBJ1-2; D gene ambiguous. The CDR3 runs to 13 residues. The germline gives CDR1 SNHLY, CDR2 FYNNEI. The CDR3 spells CASSVSAGTGYTF. CDR3 DNA sequence: TGTGCCAGTAGTGTTTCGGCAGGTACTGGCTACACCTTC. Full variable domain (rest looked up from reference TRBV2 and TRBJ1-2): EPEVTQTPSHQVTQMGQEVILRCVPISNHLYFYWYRQILGQKVEFLVSFYNNEISEKSEIFDDQFSVERPDGSNFTLKIRSTKLEDSAMYFCASSVSAGTGYTFGSGTRLTVV.

V gene TRBV30 combines with J gene TRBJ1-5, with D maybe TRBD1 (6 bases). The V end was cut by 0 bases, the J end by 5 bases, with 11 bases between. Germline-derived CDR1 and CDR2 are GTSNPN and SVGIG (reference sequence). This CDR3 region has 14 residues. CDR3 DNA: TGTGCCTGGAGTGTACAGGGTGGCGATCAGCCCCAGCATTTT. Amino acid sequence: CAWSVQGGDQPQHF.

This clone has just a few counts. The rearrangement joins TRBV7-2 to TRBJ1-6; D gene unclear. The CDR3 is made up of 15 amino acids. Germline-derived CDR1 and CDR2 are SGHTA and FQGNSA. V lost 2 bases and J 0 bases, leaving 5 bases between the germline ends. CDR3 coding DNA: TGTGCCAGCAGCTTATCCAGCTCCTATAATTCACCCCTCCACTTT. Encoded protein: CASSLSSSYNSPLHF. Full variable domain (rest looked up from reference TRBV7-2 and TRBJ1-6): GAGVSQSPSNKVTEKGKDVELRCDPISGHTALYWYRQSLGQGLEFLIYFQGNSAPDKSGLPSDRFSAERTGGSVSTLTIQRTQQEDSAVYLCASSLSSSYNSPLHFGNGTRLTVT.

The V and J genes are TRBV5-1 and TRBJ2-1; no firm D call. There are 14 residues in the CDR3. Trimming shortened V by 4 bases and J by 0 bases, and 8 bases separated the two germline ends. Per the germline V gene, CDR1 is SGHRS and CDR2 is YFSETQ. DNA of the CDR3: TGCGCCAGCAGCAGCGATAGCTCCTACAATGAGCAGTTCTTC. It specifies CASSSDSSYNEQFF.

The chain combines TRBV25-1 with TRBJ1-5; 12 nucleotides align to TRBD1. The CDR3 runs to 14 residues. CDR1 MGHDK and CDR2 SYGVNS come from the germline V gene. Trimming took 6 bases from V and 4 from J; bases not matched to a gene: 1. The DNA of the CDR3 is TGTGCCAGCAGGGGACAGGGGGCTAATCAGCCCCAGCATTTT. Residues: CASRGQGANQPQHF.

This clone was found once. This sequence joins TRBV6-1 and TRBJ1-3; no definite D call. Trimming pared 3 bases from V and 0 bases from J, leaving 6 bases between. CDR3 length: 14 amino acids. Germline CDR1 reads MNHNS; CDR2 reads SASEGT. CDR3 bases: TGTGCCAGCAGTGATTTACTCTCTGGAAACACCATATATTTT. As protein: CASSDLLSGNTIYF.

The chain carries TRBV7-2 and TRBJ2-1; 11 nucleotides agree with TRBD2. The trim removed 2 bases at V and 4 bases at J, leaving 1 base unmatched. The CDR3 runs to 15 residues. The germline V gene encodes CDR1 SGHTA and CDR2 FQGNSA. The chain's CDR3 is CASSLTSGGYNEQFF. Written as DNA, the CDR3 is TGTGCCAGCAGCTTAACTAGCGGGGGTTACAATGAGCAGTTCTTC.

The chain combines TRBV10-3 with TRBJ1-2; 9 bases line up with TRBD1. The CDR3 runs 15 residues. Germline V gene lookup returns CDR1 ENHRY and CDR2 SYGVKD. With 3 bases clipped from V and 0 bases from J, the junction kept 2 bases outside the gene matches. CDR3 protein: CAISDGTGTNYGYTF. CDR3 sequence (DNA): TGTGCCATCAGTGATGGGACAGGGACTAACTATGGCTACACCTTC.

The chain has TRBV19 and TRBJ2-1; 9 positions agree with TRBD2. Germline V CDR1 and CDR2: LNHDA, SQIVND (reference sequence). This CDR3 is built from 14 residues. V lost 7 bases to trimming and J lost 7 bases; unmatched junction nucleotides: 8. CDR3 protein: CASKAGGRVNEQFF. The CDR3 DNA sequence: TGTGCCAGTAAGGCGGGGGGGCGTGTGAATGAGCAGTTCTTC.

This chain uses TRBV5-1 with TRBJ1-2; D ambiguous. The V end lost 1 base, the J end lost 6 bases, and 10 bases lay between the germline ends. The CDR3 runs 13 residues. Germline values: CDR1 SGHRS, CDR2 YFSETQ. For the CDR3, the DNA is TGCGCCAGCAGCTTGCTCCAAGAGGATGGCTACACCTTC. Protein: CASSLLQEDGYTF.

The V and J genes are TRBV18 and TRBJ2-3, with D possibly matching TRBD2 (5 bases). With 2 bases removed from V and 5 bases from J, the gap between germline ends came to 8 bases. Per the germline V gene, CDR1 is KGHSH and CDR2 is LQKENI. The CDR3 length is 13 residues. Here the CDR3 DNA reads TGTGCCAGCTCACCAAGCCGGGAAGATACGCAGTATTTT. Protein: CASSPSREDTQYF.

The V gene is TRBV6-1, the J gene TRBJ2-7; tentatively, D is TRBD1 (5 bases). Per germline, CDR1 MNHNS and CDR2 SASEGT. Trimming stripped 2 bases from V and 2 bases from J, with 10 bases between. The CDR3 runs to 14 residues. CDR3 nucleotide sequence: TGTGCCAGCAGTGAACCTAGGACACCCTACGAGCAGTACTTC. Amino acids: CASSEPRTPYEQYF.

The V call is TRBV9, the J call TRBJ2-2; D gene uncertain. Deletions cut 3 bases from V and 4 bases from J, with 16 bases between. The CDR3 has 16 amino acids. Germline V gene sequence: CDR1 SGDLS, CDR2 YYNGEE. The CDR3 reads CASSGVTIRGTGELFF. The CDR3 DNA follows: TGTGCCAGCAGCGGGGTTACCATCAGAGGCACCGGGGAGCTGTTTTTT.